This T cell receptor beta chain was obtained from a study of blood T cells in healthy people across ages. In the case of this clonotype: Its cognate antigen is unknown.

Study-wide findings and caveats: TCR beta diversity, measured per million T cells, fell in a roughly linear way with age.

A J-beta primer mix and a sample-barcoded 5' primer were used in a second PCR of roughly 7 to 12 cycles. Every cDNA molecule carried a tag from a template-switch adaptor bearing 12 random nucleotides. A single record per CDR3 protein comes from TCRdb applying MiXCR to the 5' RACE reads. Among roughly 730,000 distinct CDR3 sequences, roughly three fifths were seen once, and the ten largest hold roughly 25%. The CDR3 runs to 17 residues. The V gene lost 7 bases and the J gene lost 0 bases, with 22 bases spanning the gap. Germline CDR1 is MGHDK and CDR2 is SYGVNS. The sample consisted of blood. This TCR came from a man in his forties in good health. This chain links TRBV25-1 with TRBJ2-7; maybe TRBD1 (6 bases). CDR3 loop: CASTNGAGVFDSYEQYF. In DNA, the CDR3 is TGTGCCAGCACCAATGGGGCAGGGGTTTTTGACTCCTACGAGCAGTACTTC.